The rows below give T cell receptor beta chains drawn from one sample of a study of cytomegalovirus exposure and HLA in healthy donors. Assay used: immunoSEQ multiplex PCR; TCRdb lists only in-frame clones, some missing. The table includes around 200,000 clones, approximately 79% detected once. Specimen: PBMCs. These receptors all come from a man aged 40-49 years in good health and CMV-seropositive. The CDR3 runs from the conserved cysteine through the conserved F or W. D genes are given only for firm matches. Size is stated for part of the rows, as once, few or many counts, or as a class when the clone is expanded.

j_call v_call clone_size d_call cdr3_nt cdr3_aa
TRBJ2-1 TRBV5-1 NA NA TGCGCCAGCAGCTTGGTTGGGGGGGGCCCCTACAATGAGCAGTTCTTC CASSLVGGGPYNEQFF
TRBJ1-6 TRBV28 NA TRBD1 TGTGCCAGCAGTTTAATCGACAGGGTGGGGACAACCGCCTATAATTCACCCCTCCACTTT CASSLIDRVGTTAYNSPLHF
TRBJ2-7 TRBV11-2 NA TRBD1 TGTGCCAGCAGCTTCCCCTCGACAGGGGGCGACGAGCAGTACTTC CASSFPSTGGDEQYF
TRBJ2-5 TRBV4-1 NA NA TGCGCCAGCAGCCAAGACGGACAGAACCAAGAGACCCAGTACTTC CASSQDGQNQETQYF
TRBJ1-3 TRBV2 once NA TGTGCCCTCCACCCGGAGGCAGTTAGCTCTGGAAACACCATATATTTT CALHPEAVSSGNTIYF
TRBJ2-1 TRBV6-5 NA NA TGTGCCAGCCGGCGGGCCATCAGCTCCTACAATGAGCAGTTCTTC CASRRAISSYNEQFF
TRBJ2-7 TRBV9 NA NA TGTGCCAGCAGCGTAGGGGCGGGGGCCTCCTACGAGCAGTACTTC CASSVGAGASYEQYF
TRBJ2-7 TRBV9 NA TRBD2 TGTGCCAGCAGCCCAACATTTAGCGGGGTCTACGAGCAGTACTTC CASSPTFSGVYEQYF
TRBJ2-5 TRBV25-1 few TRBD2 TGTGCCAGCAGTGAGGGGGGCGGGGGGCGGAGGGAGACCCAGTACTTC CASSEGGGGRRETQYF
TRBJ2-5 TRBV30 once TRBD1 TGTGCCTGGAGGAGGACAGGGGTCTGGGAGCAGTACTTC CAWRRTGVWEQYF
TRBJ2-7 TRBV5-1 NA NA TGCGCCAGCAGCCCCATCGTCACCGGGTTGGGCGAGCAGTACTTC CASSPIVTGLGEQYF
TRBJ1-1 TRBV7-2 NA TRBD1 TGTGCCAGCAGCCTAGGCGGGACAGGGGGACTAGGGACGAACACTGAAGCTTTCTTT CASSLGGTGGLGTNTEAFF
TRBJ1-2 TRBV28 NA TRBD1 TGTGCCAGCAGCCCCTTTACGACAGGGTTGAATGGCTACACCTTC CASSPFTTGLNGYTF
TRBJ1-3 TRBV9 NA TRBD1 TGTGCCAGCAGCGTAGGAGACCTACGAGGGGGCGGAAACACCATATATTTT CASSVGDLRGGGNTIYF
TRBJ2-7 TRBV7-2 NA NA TGTGCCAGCAGCCCCCACTACGAGCAGTACTTC CASSPHYEQYF
TRBJ2-1 TRBV7-2 NA TRBD2 TGTGCCGGCAGCCATTCCCCGGGGGGCAATGAGCAGTTCTTC CAGSHSPGGNEQFF
TRBJ1-2 TRBV7-9 NA TRBD1 TGTGCCAGCAGCCCTTGGGGACAGCGCTATGGCTACACCTTC CASSPWGQRYGYTF
TRBJ1-5 TRBV28 NA NA TGTGCCAGCAGTATTACAAGATCCAGTCAGCCCCAGCATTTT CASSITRSSQPQHF
TRBJ1-2 TRBV7-9 once NA TGTGCCAGCAGCTCCGGGACACGGTTGTTTGGCTACACCTTC CASSSGTRLFGYTF
TRBJ2-7 TRBV13 NA NA TGTGCCAGCAGCTTAGGCCTCGGCGAGCAGTACTTC CASSLGLGEQYF
TRBJ1-2 TRBV4-3 NA NA TGCGCCAGCAGCGAAGGACAAGGCCCCTATGGCTACACCTTC CASSEGQGPYGYTF
TRBJ2-7 TRBV7-8 NA NA TGTGCCAGCAGCTTGCTGGGGGGCGAGCAGTACTTC CASSLLGGEQYF
TRBJ1-1 TRBV7-9 NA NA TGTGCCAGCGCCGAGGGGAGGACTGAAGCTTTCTTT CASAEGRTEAFF
TRBJ2-5 TRBV28 few TRBD1 TGTGCCAGCAGTATGTGGACAGGGGCGGTAGAGACCCAGTACTTC CASSMWTGAVETQYF
TRBJ1-5 TRBV19 NA NA TGTGCCAGCGATAAGGGGGTTAAAAGGCCCCTCGATCAGCCCCAGCATTTT CASDKGVKRPLDQPQHF
TRBJ1-5 TRBV19 NA TRBD1 TGTGCCAGTAGTGTACAGGGGGCGGGTAAGAGCAATCAGCCCCAGCATTTT CASSVQGAGKSNQPQHF
TRBJ1-1 TRBV13 NA TRBD1 TGTGCCAGCAGGTCACAGGGGGCTGAAGCTTTCTTT CASRSQGAEAFF
TRBJ1-2 TRBV25-1 NA TRBD1 TGTGCCAGCAGTGAATCCTTCGTTAGACAGGGGGACTATGGCTACACCTTC CASSESFVRQGDYGYTF
TRBJ2-7 TRBV4-3 NA NA TGCGCCAGCAGCCAAGTTTGGGACAAAGCCTACGAGCAGTACTTC CASSQVWDKAYEQYF
TRBJ1-5 TRBV19 NA TRBD1 TGTGCCAGTAGGGAGTCGGACAGGGGGTTTCAGCCCCAGCATTTT CASRESDRGFQPQHF
TRBJ2-7 TRBV4-3 NA NA TGCGCCAGCAGCCAATCTATCGGGGACTGGGCTAGTTACGAGCAGTACTTC CASSQSIGDWASYEQYF
TRBJ2-1 TRBV27 NA TRBD1 TGTGCCAGCAGTTTAGGACAGGGCGGGATCAATGAGCAGTTCTTC CASSLGQGGINEQFF
TRBJ1-1 TRBV19 NA NA TGTGCCAGTAGTAGATCTTCGGACACTGAAGCTTTCTTT CASSRSSDTEAFF
TRBJ1-4 TRBV5-1 NA TRBD1 TGCGCCAGCAGGGGGACAGGGGCCTCTAATGAAAAACTGTTTTTT CASRGTGASNEKLFF
TRBJ1-6 TRBV4-3 NA NA TGCGCCAGCAGCCAAGATGGGGCTGTGGGATCACCCCTCCACTTT CASSQDGAVGSPLHF
TRBJ2-7 TRBV9 NA TRBD2 TGTGCCAGCAGCGTAGCGGGGGGTCCGTCCTACGAGCAGTACTTC CASSVAGGPSYEQYF